The 13 T cell receptor beta chains below all came from one sample that was sequenced in a study of blood T cell repertoires in COVID-19 (dated by TCRdb to between 2020 and 2021). The receptor library was made with the immunoSEQ multiplex PCR assay. TCRdb took over this immuneACCESS table, retaining in-frame rearrangements with V and J assigned. Such tables are incomplete; in checked studies, under half of the missing clones stem from an unresolved V gene, and the remainder is unexplained. This sample comprises 30,000 or so clones, around 82% of them detected only once. The ten biggest clones cover under 4.5% of the sample. The sample was peripheral blood. These receptors were taken from a man in his forties or fifties with acute or convalescent COVID-19.

The chain recombines TRBV6-8 with TRBJ2-1, with TRBD2 matching 15 bases. The V gene's germline CDR1 is MNHGY and CDR2 SAAAGT. The CDR3 has 17 amino acids. V was pared by 4 bases and J by 4 bases, with 5 bases of the junction left unmatched. This CDR3 is CASSSRTSGGGYNEQFF. The DNA of the CDR3 is TGTGCCAGCAGTTCTCGGACTAGCGGGGGGGGATACAATGAGCAGTTCTTC.

This clone was counted a few times. The V gene is TRBV12-2, the J gene TRBJ1-1; the listed D gene, TRBD1, was not tested against the DNA. TRBV12-2 is a pseudogene segment. The CDR3 contains 15 residues. Here the CDR3 reads CASRTRTGLNTEAFF. In DNA form, the CDR3 reads TGTGCAAGTCGCACTCGGACAGGTCTGAACACTGAAGCTTTCTTT.

The chain carries TRBV29-1 and TRBJ1-1; the match to TRBD1 covers 7 bases. Trimming took 3 bases from V and 5 from J; bases not matched to a gene: 3. Per the germline V gene, CDR1 is SQVTM and CDR2 is ANQGSEA. The CDR3 length is 12 residues. The CDR3 loop reads CSVDRGSTEAFF. The CDR3 nucleotides are TGCAGCGTTGACAGGGGGAGTACTGAAGCTTTCTTT.

V is TRBV28 and J is TRBJ2-1; 8 bases are a match to TRBD2. Germline CDR1 and CDR2: MDHEN and SYDVKM. After removal of 5 bases from V and 7 bases from J, the junction contained 13 bases not matched to a gene. The CDR3 contains 16 residues. CDR3 sequence (DNA): TGTGCCAGCAGTGGATACAATAGCGGGAAGTATAATGAGCAGTTCTTC. It specifies CASSGYNSGKYNEQFF.

The J gene is TRBJ2-7, the V gene TRBV5-4, with D hard to call. CDR1 SGHNT and CDR2 YYREEE come from the germline V gene (reference sequence). There are 12 residues in the CDR3. Trimming left V 0 bases short and J 6 bases short, with 7 bases between. CDR3 nucleotides: TGTGCCAGCAGCTTGGAGCCCGTCGAGCAGTACTTC. It specifies CASSLEPVEQYF.

The gene calls are TRBV6-5 and TRBJ2-7; D perhaps matches TRBD2 (5 bases). Looked up from germline, CDR1 is MNHEY and CDR2 is SVGAGI. The V end was cut by 5 bases, the J end by 7 bases, with 15 bases between. This CDR3 contains 13 residues. DNA for the CDR3: TGTGCCAGCAGTCGGACCCGGGGTTATGAGCAGTACTTC. This sequence encodes CASSRTRGYEQYF.

This chain joins TRBV2 and TRBJ2-7; 12 nucleotides align to TRBD2. With 6 bases clipped from V and 4 bases from J, the junction kept 22 bases outside the gene matches. This CDR3 comprises 20 residues. Germline V gene lookup returns CDR1 SNHLY and CDR2 FYNNEI. In nucleotides, the CDR3 is TGTGCCAGCAGCGGAAGGACAGGGGGAGGACTAGCGGGAACCTTGTACGAGCAGTACTTC. Translated, it gives CASSGRTGGGLAGTLYEQYF.

The V call is TRBV30, the J call TRBJ1-1, with a possible D match to TRBD1 (6 bases). The V and J ends lost 1 base and 3 bases respectively, with 18 bases between them. The CDR3 sequence is 16 residues long. CDR1 and CDR2 (germline): GTSNPN, SVGIG (reference sequence). CDR3 coding DNA: TGTGCCTGGAGTGCTATCCTCAGGGGAGGGGACACTGAAGCTTTCTTT. It codes for CAWSAILRGGDTEAFF.

The count of this clone is one. This chain uses TRBV18 with TRBJ2-5, with TRBD1 matching 7 bases. Germline values: CDR1 KGHSH, CDR2 LQKENI. With V trimmed by 6 bases and J by 5 bases, 12 bases remained unmatched. CDR3 length: 15 residues. Here the CDR3 DNA reads TGTGCCAGCTCCCGAGGACAGGTTCCTCATGAGACCCAGTACTTC. Translated, it gives CASSRGQVPHETQYF.

This chain connects TRBV4-2 to TRBJ2-1; 8 positions match TRBD2. V gave up 1 base and J gave up 6 bases; unmatched junction bases: 8. In germline, CDR1 is LGHNA, CDR2 YNFKEQ. The CDR3 runs to 16 residues. The CDR3 DNA reads as TGTGCCAGCAGCCAAGGGGTCGGGGGGGCGCTCAATGAGCAGTTCTTC. The encoded protein is CASSQGVGGALNEQFF.

V and J are TRBV28 and TRBJ2-1; TRBD2 might be the D (7 bases). V was trimmed by 7 bases and J by 5 bases, leaving 18 bases between them. Germline V gene lookup returns CDR1 MDHEN and CDR2 SYDVKM. The CDR3 length is 15 residues. The CDR3 loop reads CASTVGASGNNEQFF. CDR3 bases: TGTGCCAGCACCGTGGGGGCTAGCGGTAACAATGAGCAGTTCTTC.

In DNA, the CDR3 is TGTGCCAGTAGTTCCCCTAGCGGGGGGTTGAATGAGCAGTTCTTC. Translating gives CASSSPSGGLNEQFF. V gene TRBV19 combines with J gene TRBJ2-1; 11 bases line up with TRBD2. Germline values: CDR1 LNHDA, CDR2 SQIVND (reference sequence). This CDR3 is 15 amino acids long. Germline trimming cut 5 bases from V and 7 bases from J; bases unmatched to any gene: 7.

A remark on this clone: Other nucleotide sequences in the sample specify the same CDR3. CDR3 loop: CASSLGQNTGELFF. The CDR3 DNA reads TGTGCCAGCTCACTAGGACAGAACACCGGGGAGCTGTTTTTT. This chain links TRBV18 with TRBJ2-2, with D tentatively TRBD1 (5 bases). This CDR3 is 14 amino acids long. Germline CDR1 is KGHSH and CDR2 is LQKENI. Between the trimmed V and J ends, which lost 4 bases and 1 base, there was a span of 7 bases.